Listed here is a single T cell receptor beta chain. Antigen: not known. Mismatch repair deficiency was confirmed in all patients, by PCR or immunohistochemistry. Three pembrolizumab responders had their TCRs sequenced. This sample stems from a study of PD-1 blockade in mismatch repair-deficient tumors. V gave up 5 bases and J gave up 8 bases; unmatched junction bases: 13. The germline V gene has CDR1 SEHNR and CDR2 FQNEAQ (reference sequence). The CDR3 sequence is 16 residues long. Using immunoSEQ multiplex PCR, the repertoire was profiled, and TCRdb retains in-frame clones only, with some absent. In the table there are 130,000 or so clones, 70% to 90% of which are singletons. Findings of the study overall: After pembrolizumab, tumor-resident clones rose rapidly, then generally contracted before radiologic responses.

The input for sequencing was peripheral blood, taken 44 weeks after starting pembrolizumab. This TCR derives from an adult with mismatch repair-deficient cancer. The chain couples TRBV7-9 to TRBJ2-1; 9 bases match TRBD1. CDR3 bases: TGTGCCAGCAGCCACACCAACAGGGGGCAGTTCGATGAGCAGTTCTTC. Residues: CASSHTNRGQFDEQFF.